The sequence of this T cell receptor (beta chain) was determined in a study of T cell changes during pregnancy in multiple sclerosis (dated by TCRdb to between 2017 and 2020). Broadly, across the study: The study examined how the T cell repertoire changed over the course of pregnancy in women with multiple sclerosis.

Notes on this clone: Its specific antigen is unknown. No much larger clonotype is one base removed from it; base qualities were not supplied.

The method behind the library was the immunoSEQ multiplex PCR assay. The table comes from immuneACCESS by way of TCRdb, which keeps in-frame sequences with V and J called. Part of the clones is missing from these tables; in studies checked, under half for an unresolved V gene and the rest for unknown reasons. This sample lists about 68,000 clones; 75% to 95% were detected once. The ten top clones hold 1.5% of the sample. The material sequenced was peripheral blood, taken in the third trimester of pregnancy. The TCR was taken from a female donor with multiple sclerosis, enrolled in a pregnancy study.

Here the CDR3 is given as CASSYSGTGYYGYTF. Here is the DNA: TGTGCCAGCAGTTACTCCGGGACAGGCTATTATGGCTACACCTTC. Recombination linked TRBV6-5 to TRBJ1-2, with 8 central nucleotides matching TRBD1. The germline V gene provides CDR1 MNHEY and CDR2 SVGAGI. From cysteine to phenylalanine, the CDR3 is 15 amino acids long. Only the CDR3 region is kept as DNA, spanning 45 bases read in frame from base 1. Compared with germline, V lacks 0 bases and J lacks 5 bases; bases without a gene match: 5.